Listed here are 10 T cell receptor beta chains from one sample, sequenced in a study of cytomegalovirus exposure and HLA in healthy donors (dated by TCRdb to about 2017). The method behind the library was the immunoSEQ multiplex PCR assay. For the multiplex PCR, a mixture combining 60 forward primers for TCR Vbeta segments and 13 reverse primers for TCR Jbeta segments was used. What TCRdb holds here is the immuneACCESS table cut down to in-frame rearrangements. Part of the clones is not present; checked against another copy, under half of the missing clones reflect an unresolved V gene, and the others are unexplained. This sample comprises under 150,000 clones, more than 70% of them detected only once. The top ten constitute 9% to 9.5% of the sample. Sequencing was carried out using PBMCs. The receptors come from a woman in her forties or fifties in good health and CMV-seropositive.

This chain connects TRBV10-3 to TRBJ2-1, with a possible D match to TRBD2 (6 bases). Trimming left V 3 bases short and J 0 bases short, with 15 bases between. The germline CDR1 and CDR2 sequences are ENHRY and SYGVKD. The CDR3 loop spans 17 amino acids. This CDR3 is CAISDSGRGLSYNEQFF. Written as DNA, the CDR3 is TGTGCCATCAGTGACTCGGGGCGGGGACTCTCCTACAATGAGCAGTTCTTC.

CDR3 in amino acids: CASGPTYEGALPYEQYF. The CDR3 DNA is TGTGCTAGTGGTCCCACCTACGAGGGGGCGCTTCCCTACGAGCAGTACTTC. V usage is TRBV12-5 and J usage is TRBJ2-7; 7 bases fit TRBD1. The CDR3 contains 17 residues. V was pared by 5 bases and J by 2 bases, with 15 bases of the junction left unmatched. Germline CDR1 and CDR2: LGHNT and FRNRAP.

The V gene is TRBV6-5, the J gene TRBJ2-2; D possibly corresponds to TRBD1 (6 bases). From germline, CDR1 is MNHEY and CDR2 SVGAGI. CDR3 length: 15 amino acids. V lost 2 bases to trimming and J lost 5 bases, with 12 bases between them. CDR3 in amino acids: CASSYGTHRTGELFF. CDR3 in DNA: TGTGCCAGCAGTTACGGGACACACCGGACCGGGGAGCTGTTTTTT.

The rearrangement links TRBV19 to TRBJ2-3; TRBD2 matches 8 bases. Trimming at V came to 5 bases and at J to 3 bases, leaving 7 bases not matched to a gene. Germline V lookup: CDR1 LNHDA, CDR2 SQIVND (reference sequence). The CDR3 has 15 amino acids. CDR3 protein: CASSPRAGGTDTQYF. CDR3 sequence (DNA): TGTGCCAGTAGTCCCCGTGCGGGAGGAACAGATACGCAGTATTTT.

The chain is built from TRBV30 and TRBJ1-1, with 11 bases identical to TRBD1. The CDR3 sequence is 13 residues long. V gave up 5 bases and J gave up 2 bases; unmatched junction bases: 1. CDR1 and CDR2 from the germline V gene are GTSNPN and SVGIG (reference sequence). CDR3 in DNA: TGTGCCTGGGGACAGGGGGCCAACACTGAAGCTTTCTTT. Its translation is CAWGQGANTEAFF.

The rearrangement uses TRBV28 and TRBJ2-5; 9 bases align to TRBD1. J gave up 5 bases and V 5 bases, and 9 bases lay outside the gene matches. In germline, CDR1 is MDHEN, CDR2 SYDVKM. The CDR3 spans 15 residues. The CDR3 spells CASSPSGQGGETQYF. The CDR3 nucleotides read TGTGCCAGCAGTCCATCGGGACAGGGAGGGGAGACCCAGTACTTC.

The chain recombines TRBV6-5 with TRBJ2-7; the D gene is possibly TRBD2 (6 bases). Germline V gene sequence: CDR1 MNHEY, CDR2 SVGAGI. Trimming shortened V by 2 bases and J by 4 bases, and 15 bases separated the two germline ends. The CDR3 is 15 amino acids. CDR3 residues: CASSYKGLPWYEQYF. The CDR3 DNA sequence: TGTGCCAGCAGTTACAAGGGACTCCCTTGGTACGAGCAGTACTTC.

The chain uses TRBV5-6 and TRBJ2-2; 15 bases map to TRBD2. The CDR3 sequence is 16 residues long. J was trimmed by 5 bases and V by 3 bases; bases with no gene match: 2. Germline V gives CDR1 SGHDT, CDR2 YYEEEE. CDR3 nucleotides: TGTGCCAGCAGCTCCGGACTAGCGGGGGGGACCGGGGAGCTGTTTTTT. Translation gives CASSSGLAGGTGELFF.

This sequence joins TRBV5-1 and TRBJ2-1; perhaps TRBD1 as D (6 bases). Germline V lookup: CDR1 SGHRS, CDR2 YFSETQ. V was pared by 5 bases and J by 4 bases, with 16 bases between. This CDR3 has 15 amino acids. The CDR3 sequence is CASRHSDSQYNEQFF. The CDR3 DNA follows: TGCGCCAGCAGACACTCGGACAGCCAGTACAATGAGCAGTTCTTC.

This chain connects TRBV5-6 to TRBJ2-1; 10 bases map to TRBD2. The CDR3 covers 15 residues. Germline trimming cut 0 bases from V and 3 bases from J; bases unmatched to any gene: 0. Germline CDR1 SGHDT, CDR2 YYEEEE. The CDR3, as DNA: TGTGCCAGCAGCTTGGGGACTAGCGGCTACAATGAGCAGTTCTTC. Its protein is CASSLGTSGYNEQFF.